This T cell receptor beta chain was captured by sequencing in a study of early T cells in non-severe SARS-CoV-2 infection. Study in general: Unsorted whole-blood RNA was sequenced in bulk, leaving chains unpaired.

This clonotype came up many times. Its specificity is not known. General study results and limits: Lookups in VDJdb leaned toward anti-spike CD8 responses and missed private and CD4 specificities.

TCRdb fed the 5' RACE reads into MiXCR, producing one record per CDR3 protein. Of about 100,000 distinct CDR3 sequences listed, over 10% are singletons. V lost 3 bases to trimming and J lost 7 bases, with 7 bases between them. Germline V gives CDR1 SGHVS, CDR2 FQNEAQ. The CDR3 length is 12 residues. The sequenced sample consisted of whole blood. The TCR sequence derives from an adult who was a healthcare worker with PCR-confirmed SARS-CoV-2 infection or an uninfected control (not recorded which). The chain links TRBV7-8 to TRBJ1-5; TRBD1 is a possible D gene (5 bases). CDR3 coding DNA: TGTGCCAGCAGCTTGAGGGGCCAGCCCCAGCATTTT. This encodes CASSLRGQPQHF.